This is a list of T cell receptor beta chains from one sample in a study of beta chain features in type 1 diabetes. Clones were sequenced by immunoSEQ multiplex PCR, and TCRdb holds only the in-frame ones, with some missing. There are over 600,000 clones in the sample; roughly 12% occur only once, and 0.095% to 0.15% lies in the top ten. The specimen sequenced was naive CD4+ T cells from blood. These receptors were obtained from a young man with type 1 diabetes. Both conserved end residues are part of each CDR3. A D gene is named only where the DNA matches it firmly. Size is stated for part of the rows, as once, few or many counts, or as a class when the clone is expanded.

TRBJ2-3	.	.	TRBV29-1	CSVEKGTTTDTQYF	TGCAGCGTTGAAAAGGGCACCACCACAGATACGCAGTATTTT
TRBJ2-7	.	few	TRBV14	CASSQRHTYEQYF	TGTGCCAGCAGCCAGCGACATACCTACGAGCAGTACTTC
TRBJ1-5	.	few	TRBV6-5	CASSYSASVSQPQHF	TGTGCCAGCAGTTACTCGGCTTCGGTTAGTCAGCCCCAGCATTTT
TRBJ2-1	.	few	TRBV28	CASSLAGSLGEQFF	TGTGCCAGCAGTTTAGCCGGGTCTCTAGGTGAGCAGTTCTTC
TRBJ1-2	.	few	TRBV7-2	CASSYLRGMGGYTF	TGTGCCAGCAGCTACCTCAGGGGTATGGGTGGCTACACCTTC
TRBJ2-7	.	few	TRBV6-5	CASSYRGQDYEQYF	TGTGCCAGCAGTTACAGGGGCCAAGACTACGAGCAGTACTTC
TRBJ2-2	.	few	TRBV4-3	CASSQDYATGELFF	TGCGCCAGCAGCCAAGATTACGCTACCGGGGAGCTGTTTTTT
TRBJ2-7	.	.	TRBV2	CALLRGEQYF	TGTGCCCTCCTGAGGGGGGAGCAGTACTTC
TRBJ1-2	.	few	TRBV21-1	CASSNGTSDGLGGYTF	TGTGCCAGCAGCAACGGGACATCAGACGGCCTTGGTGGCTACACCTTC
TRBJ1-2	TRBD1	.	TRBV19	CASSTPGQGGYGYTF	TGTGCCAGTAGTACACCGGGACAGGGAGGCTATGGCTACACCTTC
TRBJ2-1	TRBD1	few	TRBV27	CASRLQGLFNEQFF	TGTGCCAGCAGATTACAGGGGTTGTTCAATGAGCAGTTCTTC
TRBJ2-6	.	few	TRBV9	CASSVRSSGANVLTF	TGTGCCAGCAGCGTTAGATCCTCTGGGGCCAACGTCCTGACTTTC
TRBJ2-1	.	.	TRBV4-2	CASSQDPGASYNEQFF	TGTGCCAGCAGCCAAGATCCCGGGGCCTCCTACAATGAGCAGTTCTTC
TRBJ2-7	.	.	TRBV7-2	CASSLVAGSDYEQYF	TGTGCCAGCAGCTTGGTTGCCGGCTCTGACTACGAGCAGTACTTC
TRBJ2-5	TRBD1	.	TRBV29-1	CSGRTGAETQYF	TGCAGCGGTAGGACAGGGGCCGAGACCCAGTACTTC
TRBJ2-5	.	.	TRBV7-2	CASSLASETQYF	TGTGCCAGCAGCTTAGCTTCGGAGACCCAGTACTTC
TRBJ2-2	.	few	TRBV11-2	CASSLSGDTGELFF	TGTGCCAGCAGCTTATCTGGGGACACCGGGGAGCTGTTTTTT
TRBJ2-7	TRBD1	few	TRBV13	CASSLGRDRVYEQYF	TGTGCCAGCAGCTTAGGCAGGGACAGGGTGTACGAGCAGTACTTC
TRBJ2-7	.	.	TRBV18	CASSPPSGTESYEQYF	TGTGCCAGCTCACCACCGTCGGGGACTGAATCCTACGAGCAGTACTTC
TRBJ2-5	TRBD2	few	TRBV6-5	CASSYGGGETQYF	TGTGCCAGCAGTTACGGCGGGGGAGAGACCCAGTACTTC
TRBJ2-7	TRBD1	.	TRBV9	CASSVMSGTGGEQYF	TGTGCCAGCAGCGTTATGTCCGGGACAGGGGGCGAGCAGTACTTC
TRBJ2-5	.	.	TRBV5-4	CASTPGDGQETQYF	TGTGCCAGCACCCCTGGGGACGGCCAAGAGACCCAGTACTTC
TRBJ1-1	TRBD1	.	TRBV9	CASSVSGTVNTEAFF	TGTGCCAGCAGCGTATCCGGGACAGTGAACACTGAAGCTTTCTTT
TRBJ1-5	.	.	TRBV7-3	CASSFAVEQPQHF	TGTGCCAGCAGCTTCGCAGTTGAACAGCCCCAGCATTTT
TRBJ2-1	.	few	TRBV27	CASSLARGQWFF	TGTGCCAGCAGTTTAGCTCGCGGACAGTGGTTCTTC
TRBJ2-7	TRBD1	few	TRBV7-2	CASSGGTGIAYEQYF	TGTGCCAGCAGCGGGGGGACAGGGATAGCTTACGAGCAGTACTTC
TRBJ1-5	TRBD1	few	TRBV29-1	CSVGTGEGLPQHF	TGCAGCGTGGGGACAGGGGAAGGTTTACCCCAGCATTTT
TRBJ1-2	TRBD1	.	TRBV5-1	CASSLFETGESNYGYTF	TGCGCCAGCAGCCTCTTTGAGACAGGGGAGTCTAACTATGGCTACACCTTC
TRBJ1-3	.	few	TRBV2	CASSERGNTIYF	TGTGCCAGCAGTGAACGTGGAAACACCATATATTTT
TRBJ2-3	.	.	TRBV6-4	CASSDGPTDTQYF	TGTGCCAGCAGTGACGGGCCCACAGATACGCAGTATTTT
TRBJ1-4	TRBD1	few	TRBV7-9	CASIQGAGEKLFF	TGTGCCAGCATCCAGGGGGCAGGAGAAAAACTGTTTTTT
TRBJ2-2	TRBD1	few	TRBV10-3	CAISPMDRVNTGELFF	TGTGCCATCAGCCCCATGGACAGGGTTAACACCGGGGAGCTGTTTTTT
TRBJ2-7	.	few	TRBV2	CASNPQGDSSYEQYF	TGTGCCAGCAATCCCCAAGGGGACTCCTCCTACGAGCAGTACTTC
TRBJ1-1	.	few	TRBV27	CASSPRQNRKAEAFF	TGTGCCAGCAGTCCTAGACAGAATCGGAAGGCTGAAGCTTTCTTT
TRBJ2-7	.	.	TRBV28	CASRTGTYEQYF	TGTGCCAGCAGAACAGGGACCTACGAGCAGTACTTC
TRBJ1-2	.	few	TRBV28	CASCQRYPYTF	TGTGCCAGCTGCCAGAGATATCCTTACACCTTC
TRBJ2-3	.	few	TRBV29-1	CSVGDTSDTQYF	TGCAGCGTTGGGGACACCTCAGATACGCAGTATTTT
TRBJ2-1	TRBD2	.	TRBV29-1	CSVDGRNSGGSYNEQFF	TGCAGCGTTGACGGGCGAAATAGCGGGGGCTCCTACAATGAGCAGTTCTTC
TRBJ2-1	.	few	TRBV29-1	CSVDLIEQFF	TGCAGCGTTGACTTGATTGAGCAGTTCTTC
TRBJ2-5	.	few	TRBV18	CASSPPAAGETQYF	TGTGCCAGCTCACCACCGGCCGCGGGAGAGACCCAGTACTTC
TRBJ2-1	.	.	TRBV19	CASSIGSLILDEQFF	TGTGCCAGTAGTATTGGCAGTTTAATTTTGGATGAGCAGTTCTTC